These 19 T cell receptor beta chains were all obtained from the same sample, sequenced in a study of T-cell memory formation after mild COVID-19. From the 5' RACE reads, TCRdb called clonotypes with MiXCR, one entry per CDR3 protein. The profile covers around 250,000 distinct CDR3 sequences, with around 15% appearing a single time and 20% to 25% taken by the ten largest. Sequences were obtained from PBMCs or a T cell subset sorted from them (not recorded which). Every receptor here comes from a man aged 18 to 29 who had mild COVID-19 (a few samples of this study predate the infection). Cell type and time point are not known.

This clonotype was seen more than once but under ten times. The chain couples TRBV7-2 to TRBJ2-5, with D perhaps TRBD1 (6 bases). V shed 7 bases and J shed 2 bases, with 11 bases lying between them. Per the germline V gene, CDR1 is SGHTA and CDR2 is FQGNSA. This CDR3 is built from 13 residues. This chain's CDR3 is CASKRQVQETQYF. The CDR3 DNA reads as TGTGCCAGCAAAAGACAGGTGCAAGAGACCCAGTACTTC.

As for this clonotype: At one end, the junction sequence differs from germline, possibly due to a read error. The CDR3 DNA is TGCAGTGCGAGAGGGAAAGAGGGGACCTTCAATCAGCCCCAGCATTTT. It is translated as CSARGKEGTFNQPQHF. V and J are TRBV20-1 and TRBJ1-5; the D gene is possibly TRBD1 (5 bases). Germline lookup yields CDR1 DFQATT and CDR2 SNEGSKA (reference sequence). This CDR3 region has 16 residues.

This clonotype was detected a few times. V usage is TRBV27 and J usage is TRBJ1-2; 8 positions agree with TRBD1. CDR1 and CDR2 (germline): MNHEY, SMNVEV (reference sequence). The trim removed 4 bases at V and 5 bases at J, leaving 6 bases unmatched. This CDR3 comprises 14 residues. The chain's CDR3 is CASSSIRQGYGYTF. CDR3 bases: TGTGCCAGCAGTTCCATAAGACAGGGGTATGGCTACACCTTC.

The CDR3 reads CASSLGGQAGTEAFF. Here the CDR3 DNA reads TGTGCCAGCAGCTTAGGAGGACAGGCGGGCACTGAAGCTTTCTTT. V gene TRBV7-3 combines with J gene TRBJ1-1; 7 positions match TRBD1. The length of the CDR3 is 15 residues. After removal of 2 bases from V and 4 bases from J, the junction contained 7 bases not matched to a gene. Germline CDR1 SGHTA, CDR2 FQGTGA.

This clonotype was counted only a few times. The chain employs TRBV6-7 and TRBJ2-3, with 8 bases aligning to TRBD1. TRBV6-7 is flagged as an ORF with uncertain function. The ends lost 5 bases at V and 0 bases at J; junction bases unmatched: 28. CDR3 length equals 23 residues. The CDR3 region is CASSPTTGADQGDSPTSTDTQYF. The CDR3 DNA follows: TGTGCCAGCAGTCCGACGACAGGGGCCGATCAAGGGGATAGTCCGACTAGCACAGATACGCAGTATTTT.

The chain couples TRBV14 to TRBJ2-3; TRBD2 matches 8 bases. This CDR3 spans 16 amino acids. The germline CDR1 and CDR2 sequences are SGHDN and FVKESK. After removal of 4 bases from V and 2 bases from J, the junction contained 8 bases not matched to a gene. The CDR3 DNA reads TGTGCCAGCAGCCCCCAGCGGGGGCACTTCACAGATACGCAGTATTTT. It is translated as CASSPQRGHFTDTQYF.

This clonotype was detected a few times. This chain joins TRBV20-1 and TRBJ1-5; TRBD1 matches 7 bases. The junction had 4 bases not matched to a gene; V was cut back by 0 bases and J by 5 bases. Germline CDR1 DFQATT, CDR2 SNEGSKA (reference sequence). The CDR3 sequence is 14 residues long. The CDR3 coding sequence is TGCAGTGCTAGAGATGACAGGGACTATCAGCCCCAGCATTTT. It codes for CSARDDRDYQPQHF.

In this sample, this clonotype turned up a few times. The CDR3 reads CASSWAGGTNEQFF. The CDR3 nucleotides are TGTGCCAGCAGTTGGGCGGGGGGGACCAATGAGCAGTTCTTC. This chain links TRBV6-2 or TRBV6-3 with TRBJ2-1, with 9 bases matching TRBD2. Trimming took 4 bases from V and 6 from J; bases not matched to a gene: 4. The CDR3 is 14 amino acids. Germline lookup yields CDR1 MNHEY and CDR2 SVGEGT.

This clonotype was picked up a small number of times. The rearrangement links TRBV9 to TRBJ1-1; weak D call: TRBD1 (5 bases). V dropped 4 bases and J dropped 4 bases, with 20 bases sitting between them. Germline V gene sequence: CDR1 SGDLS, CDR2 YYNGEE. This CDR3 contains 16 residues. The CDR3 region is CASSIDQGGFGTEAFF. CDR3 coding DNA: TGTGCCAGCAGCATAGACCAGGGAGGGTTTGGCACTGAAGCTTTCTTT.

The rearrangement joins TRBV6-1 to TRBJ2-5; 14 nucleotides line up with TRBD2. Germline V lookup: CDR1 MNHNS, CDR2 SASEGT. This CDR3 has 15 residues. Trimming removed 3 bases from V and 5 bases from J; junction bases left unmatched: 2. CDR3 in DNA: TGTGCCAGCAGTGAGGGGACTAGCGGGGGTGAGACCCAGTACTTC. It is translated as CASSEGTSGGETQYF.

This clonotype appeared a few times. The chain joins TRBV5-1 to TRBJ2-7, with D perhaps given as TRBD1 or TRBD2 (7 bases each). The CDR3 extends over 15 amino acids. V was pared by 5 bases and J by 4 bases, with 19 bases between. Germline assignment: CDR1 SGHRS and CDR2 YFSETQ. The CDR3 reads CASRGPGQGGYEQYF. CDR3 sequence (DNA): TGCGCCAGCAGGGGGCCCGGCCAGGGGGGGTACGAGCAGTACTTC.

The rearrangement links TRBV4-1 to TRBJ2-4, with 7 nucleotides matching TRBD1. The CDR3 is made up of 13 amino acids. V lost 4 bases to trimming and J lost 10 bases; unmatched junction nucleotides: 7. Per germline, CDR1 MGHRA and CDR2 YSYEKL. CDR3 sequence: CASSPTGVRIQYF. CDR3 nucleotides: TGCGCCAGCAGCCCAACAGGGGTTAGGATTCAGTACTTC.

The V and J genes are TRBV5-4 and TRBJ1-2; TRBD1 aligns across 9 bases. Germline V gives CDR1 SGHNT, CDR2 YYREEE (reference sequence). The CDR3 extends over 16 amino acids. The junction had 9 bases not matched to a gene; V was cut back by 4 bases and J by 2 bases. CDR3 sequence (DNA): TGTGCCAGCAGCCTATTCCGGACAGGGGACAACTATGGCTACACCTTC. It yields the protein CASSLFRTGDNYGYTF.

This chain uses TRBV20-1 with TRBJ1-4; D ambiguous. Deletions cut 5 bases from V and 8 bases from J, with 9 bases between. CDR1 is DFQATT, CDR2 SNEGSKA, per germline (reference sequence). The CDR3 length is 11 residues. The CDR3 spells CSALRVEKLFF. The CDR3, as DNA: TGCAGTGCTTTGAGAGTCGAAAAACTGTTTTTT.

The rearrangement links TRBV4-1 to TRBJ2-2; 12 bases line up with TRBD2. V lost 1 base and J lost 3; bases outside the gene matches: 0. The germline V gene encodes CDR1 MGHRA and CDR2 YSYEKL. This CDR3 contains 16 residues. The CDR3 is CASSQGLAGDTGELFF. CDR3 coding DNA: TGCGCCAGCAGCCAAGGACTAGCGGGGGACACCGGGGAGCTGTTTTTT.

The gene calls are TRBV3-1 and TRBJ2-7; TRBD1 is a possible D gene (5 bases). With 2 bases removed from V and 0 bases from J, the gap between germline ends came to 11 bases. CDR3 length equals 15 residues. The germline CDR1 and CDR2 sequences are LGHDT and YNNKEL (reference sequence). In nucleotides, the CDR3 is TGTGCCAGCAGCCAATATACAGGTTCCTCCTACGAGCAGTACTTC. Translation gives CASSQYTGSSYEQYF.

This chain connects TRBV2 to TRBJ1-2, with 7 bases aligning to TRBD1. The CDR3 extends over 15 amino acids. Germline CDR1 reads SNHLY; CDR2 reads FYNNEI. J gave up 7 bases and V 6 bases, and 14 bases lay outside the gene matches. CDR3 sequence: CASSQIGTASGGYTF. The CDR3 region has the DNA TGTGCCAGCAGCCAGATCGGGACAGCCTCGGGTGGCTACACCTTC.

This clonotype has more than one count but fewer than ten. The gene calls are TRBV7-9 and TRBJ2-2, with D possibly TRBD1 on 6 matching bases. Germline V gene data show CDR1 as SEHNR and CDR2 as FQNEAQ (reference sequence). This CDR3 spans 18 amino acids. Trimming took off 4 bases at V and 1 base at J, with 19 bases between the two ends. Written as DNA, the CDR3 is TGTGCCAGCAGCTCCTCGGGCAGGGGAGTGGGGAACACCGGGGAGCTGTTTTTT. Encoded protein: CASSSSGRGVGNTGELFF.

With respect to this clonotype: An end of the junction differs from the germline gene, which may be a read error. This chain's CDR3 is CASSQGQYYDEQFF. The CDR3 DNA follows: TGTGCCAGCAGCCAAGGACAGTACTACGATGAGCAGTTCTTC. The chain carries TRBV7-3 and TRBJ2-1; a weak D match, TRBD1 (6 bases). The CDR3 has 14 amino acids. CDR1 is SGHTA, CDR2 FQGTGA, per germline.